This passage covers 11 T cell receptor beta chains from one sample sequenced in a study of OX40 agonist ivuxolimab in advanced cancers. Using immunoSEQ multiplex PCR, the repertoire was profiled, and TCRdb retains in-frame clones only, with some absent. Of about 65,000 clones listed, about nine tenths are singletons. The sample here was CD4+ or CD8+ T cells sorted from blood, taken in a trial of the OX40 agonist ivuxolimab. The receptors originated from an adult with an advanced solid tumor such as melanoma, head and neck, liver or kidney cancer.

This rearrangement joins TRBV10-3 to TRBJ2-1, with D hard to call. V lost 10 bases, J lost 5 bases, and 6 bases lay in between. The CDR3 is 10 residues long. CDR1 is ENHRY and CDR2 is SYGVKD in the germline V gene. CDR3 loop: CATRNNEQFF. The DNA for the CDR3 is TGTGCCACACGAAACAATGAGCAGTTCTTC.

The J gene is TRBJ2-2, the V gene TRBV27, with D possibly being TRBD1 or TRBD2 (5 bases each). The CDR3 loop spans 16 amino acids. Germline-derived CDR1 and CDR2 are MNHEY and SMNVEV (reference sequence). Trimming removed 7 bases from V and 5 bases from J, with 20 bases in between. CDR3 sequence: CASTQHGGGVTGELFF. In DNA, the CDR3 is TGTGCCAGCACTCAACATGGGGGTGGGGTGACCGGGGAGCTGTTTTTT.

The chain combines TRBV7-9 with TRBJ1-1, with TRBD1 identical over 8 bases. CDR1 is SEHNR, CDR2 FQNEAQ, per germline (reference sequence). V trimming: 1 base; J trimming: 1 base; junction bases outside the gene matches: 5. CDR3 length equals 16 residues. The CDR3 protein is CASSLGLGQGNTEAFF. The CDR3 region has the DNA TGTGCCAGCAGCTTAGGTTTAGGACAGGGGAACACTGAAGCTTTCTTT.

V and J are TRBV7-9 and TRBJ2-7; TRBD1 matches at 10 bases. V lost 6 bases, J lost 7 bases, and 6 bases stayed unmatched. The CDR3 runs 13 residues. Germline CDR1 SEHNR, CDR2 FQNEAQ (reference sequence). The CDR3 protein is CASRLDRGGEQYF. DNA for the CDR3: TGTGCCAGCAGGTTGGACAGGGGGGGAGAGCAGTACTTC.

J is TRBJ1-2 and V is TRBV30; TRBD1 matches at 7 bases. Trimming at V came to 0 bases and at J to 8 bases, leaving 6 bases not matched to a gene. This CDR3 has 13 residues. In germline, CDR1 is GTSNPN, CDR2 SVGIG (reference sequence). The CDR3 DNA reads TGTGCCTGGAGTGTACACAGGGGAAGGGGCTACACCTTC. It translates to CAWSVHRGRGYTF.

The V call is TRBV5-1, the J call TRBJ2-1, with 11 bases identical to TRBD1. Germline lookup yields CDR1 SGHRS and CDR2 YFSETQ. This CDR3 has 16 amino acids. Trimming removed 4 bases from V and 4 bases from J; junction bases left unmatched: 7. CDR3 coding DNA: TGCGCCAGCAGCACGGACAGGGGGCTCCCTTACAATGAGCAGTTCTTC. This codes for CASSTDRGLPYNEQFF. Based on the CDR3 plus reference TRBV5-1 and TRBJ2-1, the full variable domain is KAGVTQTPRYLIKTRGQQVTLSCSPISGHRSVSWYQQTPGQGLQFLFEYFSETQRNKGNFPGRFSGRQFSNSRSEMNVSTLELGDSALYLCASSTDRGLPYNEQFFGPGTRLTVL.

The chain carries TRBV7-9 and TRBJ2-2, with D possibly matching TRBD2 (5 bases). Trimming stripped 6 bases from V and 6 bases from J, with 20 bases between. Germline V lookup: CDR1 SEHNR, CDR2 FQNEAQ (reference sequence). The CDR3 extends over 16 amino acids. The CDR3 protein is CASSPLAAGSAGELFF. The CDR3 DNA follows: TGTGCCAGCAGTCCCCTAGCAGCAGGTAGCGCCGGGGAGCTGTTTTTT.

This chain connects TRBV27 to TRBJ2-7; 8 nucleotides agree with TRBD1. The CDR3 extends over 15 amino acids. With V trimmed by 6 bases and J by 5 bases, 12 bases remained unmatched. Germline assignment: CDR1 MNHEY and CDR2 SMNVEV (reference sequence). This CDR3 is CASRRTGQGGNEQYF. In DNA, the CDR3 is TGTGCCAGCAGGCGGACAGGGCAAGGTGGGAACGAGCAGTACTTC.

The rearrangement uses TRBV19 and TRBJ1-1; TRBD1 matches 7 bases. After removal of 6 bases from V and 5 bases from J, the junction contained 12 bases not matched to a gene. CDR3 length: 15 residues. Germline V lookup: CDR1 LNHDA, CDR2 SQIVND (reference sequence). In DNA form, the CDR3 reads TGTGCCAGTAGCCCACAGGGGACGCCGGGGACTGAAGCTTTCTTT. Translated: CASSPQGTPGTEAFF.

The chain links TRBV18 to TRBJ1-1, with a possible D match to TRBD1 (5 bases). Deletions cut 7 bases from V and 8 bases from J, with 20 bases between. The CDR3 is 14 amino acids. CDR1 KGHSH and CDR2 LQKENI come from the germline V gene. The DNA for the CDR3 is TGTGCCAGCTTAGATGGAATCGCCCGGGGGGAAGCTTTCTTT. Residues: CASLDGIARGEAFF. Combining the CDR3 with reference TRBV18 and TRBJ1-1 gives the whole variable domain NAGVMQNPRHLVRRRGQEARLRCSPMKGHSHVYWYRQLPEEGLKFMVYLQKENIIDESGMPKERFSAEFPKEGPSILRIQQVVRGDSAAYFCASLDGIARGEAFFGQGTRLTVV.

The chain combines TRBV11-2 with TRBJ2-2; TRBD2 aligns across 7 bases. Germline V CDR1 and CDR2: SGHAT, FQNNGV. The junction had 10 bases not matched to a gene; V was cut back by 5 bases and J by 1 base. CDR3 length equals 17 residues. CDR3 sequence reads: CASSPLWGGKNTGELFF. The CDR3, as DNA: TGTGCCAGCAGCCCCCTCTGGGGGGGTAAGAACACCGGGGAGCTGTTTTTT.